The clone carrying this TCR beta chain turned up a few times. This sample stems from a study of blood T cell repertoires in COVID-19. Turning to the study itself: Whether acute or convalescent, the COVID-19 samples came from the United States, Italy and Spain. T cells, B-cell-depleted T cells, or PBMCs provided the cDNA or gDNA that served as material.

The CDR3 spans 16 residues. V was shortened by 1 base and J by 3 bases, with 10 bases between the two germline ends. Per germline, CDR1 SGHVS and CDR2 FQNEAQ. Per the study methods: By means of reference gene primer amplification, nucleated cell counts were estimated. Here immunoSEQ multiplex PCR was the method, and the copy in TCRdb shows in-frame clones only, minus some. V and J calls and clone size are those listed in that table; D and trimming were worked out from the DNA. The data hold approximately 190,000 clones, with 80% to 90% observed a single time. The sample consisted of peripheral blood. The origin of this receptor is a man in his 70s with active or convalescent COVID-19. The chain employs TRBV7-8 and TRBJ2-6; D possibly corresponds to TRBD2 (5 bases). The CDR3 bases are TGTGCCAGCAGCTTAGGGTCGAGGGTTGGGGCCAACGTCCTGACTTTC. It is translated as CASSLGSRVGANVLTF.